This T cell receptor beta chain was profiled in a study of T cell changes during pregnancy in multiple sclerosis. Repertoires were generated with immunoSEQ multiplex PCR, while TCRdb's copy carries only in-frame clones and drops some. In the table there are about 48,000 clones, 92% of which are singletons. Germline CDR1 is MDHEN and CDR2 is SYDVKM. The CDR3 extends over 17 amino acids. V gave up 6 bases and J gave up 5 bases; unmatched junction bases: 16. The V gene is TRBV28, the J gene TRBJ2-1; TRBD2 agrees at 7 bases. The sample in question was CD4+ T cells from peripheral blood mononuclear cells, obtained in the second trimester of pregnancy. This sequence originates from a female donor in good health, enrolled as a control in a pregnancy study. The CDR3 reads CASSLGSGKEGHNEQFF. DNA for the CDR3: TGTGCCAGCAGCCTAGGGAGCGGGAAGGAGGGGCACAATGAGCAGTTCTTC.